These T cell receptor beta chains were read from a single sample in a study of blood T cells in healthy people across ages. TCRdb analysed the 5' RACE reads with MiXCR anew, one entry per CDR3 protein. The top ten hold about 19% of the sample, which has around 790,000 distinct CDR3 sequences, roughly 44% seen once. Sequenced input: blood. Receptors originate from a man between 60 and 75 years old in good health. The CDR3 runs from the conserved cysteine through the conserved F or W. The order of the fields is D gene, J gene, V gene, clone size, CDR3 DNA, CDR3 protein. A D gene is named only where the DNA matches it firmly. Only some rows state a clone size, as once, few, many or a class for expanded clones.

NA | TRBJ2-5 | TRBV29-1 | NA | TGCAGCGACCTAACGTTCGAGGGGCGAGAGACCCAGTACTTC | CSDLTFEGRETQYF
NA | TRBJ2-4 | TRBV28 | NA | TGTGCCAGCACCGAAACGTCGGGCAGGGATCCATCCAAAAACATTCAGTACTTC | CASTETSGRDPSKNIQYF
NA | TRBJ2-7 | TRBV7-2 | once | TGTGCCAGCAGCTTCCATCCGATCACTTCCTCCTACGAGCAGTACTTC | CASSFHPITSSYEQYF
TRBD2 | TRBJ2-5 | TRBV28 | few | TGTGCCAGCAGTCGAGCGGGGGCAAAAGAGACCCAGTACTTC | CASSRAGAKETQYF
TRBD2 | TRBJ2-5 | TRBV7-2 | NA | TGTGCCAGCAGCTTAGATGGGGCGGGGGTGTGGGAGCAGTACTTC | CASSLDGAGVWEQYF
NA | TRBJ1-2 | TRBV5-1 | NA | TGCGCCAGCAGCGCTCAGAATAACTATGGCTACACCTTC | CASSAQNNYGYTF
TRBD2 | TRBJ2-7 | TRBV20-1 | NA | TGCAGTGCTAGAGATCGGGGGAGGGGCCTTTCCTACGAGCAGTACTTC | CSARDRGRGLSYEQYF
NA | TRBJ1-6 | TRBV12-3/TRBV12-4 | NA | TGTGCCAGCAATTTTCGACGGAGCTCCTATAATTCACCCCTCCACTTT | CASNFRRSSYNSPLHF
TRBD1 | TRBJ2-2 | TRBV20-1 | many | TGCAGTGCTCCCGGACAGGGGGCCACCGGGGAGCTGTTTTTT | CSAPGQGATGELFF
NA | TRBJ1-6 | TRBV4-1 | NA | TGCGCCAGCAGCCAAGAGGAGGACAGAAAGTCACCCCTCCACTTT | CASSQEEDRKSPLHF
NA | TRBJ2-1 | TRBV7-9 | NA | TGTGCCAGCAGCTTAAGCAGAACCGGGACCCAGTTCTTC | CASSLSRTGTQFF
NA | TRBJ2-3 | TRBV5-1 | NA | TGCGCCGGCAGCTTGGGGGCAGTCCTCACAGATACGCAGTATTTT | CAGSLGAVLTDTQYF
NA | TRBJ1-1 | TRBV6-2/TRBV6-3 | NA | TGTGCCAGCAGTTACGGCAGGTGGAACACTGAAGCTTTCTTT | CASSYGRWNTEAFF
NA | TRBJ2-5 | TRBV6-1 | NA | TGTGCCAGCAGGGACTTCGGGGGAGAAGAGACCCAGTACTTC | CASRDFGGEETQYF
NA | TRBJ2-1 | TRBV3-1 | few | TGTGCCAGCAGCCGAGAAGGCGGGGCCTACAATGAGCAGTTCTTC | CASSREGGAYNEQFF
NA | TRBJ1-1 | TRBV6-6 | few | TGTGCCAGCATGGTCGGGGGAGGCACTGAAGCTTTCTTT | CASMVGGGTEAFF
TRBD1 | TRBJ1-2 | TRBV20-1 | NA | TGCAGTGCTAGAGGGGACAGGGTTGCTACTAACTATGGCCACACCTTC | CSARGDRVATNYGHTF
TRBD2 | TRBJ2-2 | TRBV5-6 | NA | TGTGCCAGCAGCTCGGGACCGGGACTAGTCGCCGGGGAGCTGTTTTTT | CASSSGPGLVAGELFF
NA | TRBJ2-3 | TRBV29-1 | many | TGCAGCGTTGCCAGGGAACATACGCAGTATTTT | CSVAREHTQYF
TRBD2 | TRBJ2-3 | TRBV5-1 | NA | TGCGCCAGCAGCTTGGGCGCTAGCGGGGGGGCCTTCACAGGTACGCAGTATTTT | CASSLGASGGAFTGTQYF
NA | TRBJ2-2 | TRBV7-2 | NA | TGTGCCAGCAGCGCGAGACTTACCGGGGAGCTGTTTTTT | CASSARLTGELFF
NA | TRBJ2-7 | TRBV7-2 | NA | TGTGCCAGCAGAAAGAGGGACGGATCCTACGAGCAGTACTTC | CASRKRDGSYEQYF
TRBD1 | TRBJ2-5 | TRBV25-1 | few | TGTGCCAGCAGTTCCCACGGGACAGGAAAAGAGACCCAGTACTTC | CASSSHGTGKETQYF
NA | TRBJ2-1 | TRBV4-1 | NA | TGCGCCAGCAGCCAAGATCATAACAGCTACAATGAGCAGTTCTTC | CASSQDHNSYNEQFF
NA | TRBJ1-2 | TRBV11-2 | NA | TGTGCCAGCAGCTTAGATGATGGGGACCGGTATGGCTACACCTTC | CASSLDDGDRYGYTF
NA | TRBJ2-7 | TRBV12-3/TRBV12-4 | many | TGTGCCAGCAGTTTGACGAGGGGGTACGAGCAGTACTTC | CASSLTRGYEQYF
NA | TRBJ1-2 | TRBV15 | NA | TGTGCCACCAGCAGAGATTTTGGCTTCTATGGCTACACCTTC | CATSRDFGFYGYTF
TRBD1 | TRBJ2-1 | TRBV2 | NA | TGTGCCAGCAGCGAGGGACAGCTGTCCTACAATGAGCAGTTCTTC | CASSEGQLSYNEQFF
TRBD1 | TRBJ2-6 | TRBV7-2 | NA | TGTGCCAGCAGCCCTCGGACAGGTTCTGGGGCCAACGTCCTGACTTTC | CASSPRTGSGANVLTF
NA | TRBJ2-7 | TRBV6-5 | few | TGTGCCAGCAGTTACTCCACCGGACCAGTTCACCCTTCCTACGAGCAGTACTTC | CASSYSTGPVHPSYEQYF
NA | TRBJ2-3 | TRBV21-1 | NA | TGTGCCAGCCCGAGGACTAGCGGGGGGGACACAGATACGCAGTATTTT | CASPRTSGGDTDTQYF
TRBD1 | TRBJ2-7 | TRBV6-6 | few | TGTGCCAGCAGTGCGACAGGGCCTCAAGAGCAGTACTTC | CASSATGPQEQYF
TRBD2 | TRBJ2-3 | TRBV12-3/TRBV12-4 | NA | TGTGCCAGCAGTTCACACGGGGGGGCGTTAGATACGCAGTATTTT | CASSSHGGALDTQYF
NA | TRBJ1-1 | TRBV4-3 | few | TGCGCCAGCAGCCGAGGACACCGGAACACTGAAGCTTTCTTT | CASSRGHRNTEAFF
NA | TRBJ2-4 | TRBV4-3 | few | TGCGCCAGCAGCCAAGCCTTGGAATCTAGGGAAACACGTGGCATTCAGTACTTC | CASSQALESRETRGIQYF